These 27 T cell receptor beta chains originate from one sample sequenced in a study of cytomegalovirus exposure and HLA in healthy donors. Researchers ran the PCR with 60 Vbeta and 13 Jbeta primers. This table comes from immunoSEQ multiplex PCR, and its TCRdb copy is limited to in-frame clones, with some not included. The repertoire holds 130,000 or so clones, with 73% as singletons. Sequencing input: PBMCs. The source of these receptors is a woman aged 40-49 years in good health and CMV-seropositive.

This clone was seen only a few times. This rearrangement joins TRBV19 to TRBJ1-1; 7 nucleotides match TRBD1. Germline V gene lookup returns CDR1 LNHDA and CDR2 SQIVND (reference sequence). The CDR3 is 17 amino acids. The J segment lost 1 base and the V segment lost 9 bases, leaving 17 bases of the junction unmatched. The CDR3 DNA sequence: TGTGCCAGCTCTGTGCCGGGACAGACCGGTAAGAACACTGAAGCTTTCTTT. Protein sequence: CASSVPGQTGKNTEAFF.

This clone was recorded a few times. The rearrangement links TRBV1 to TRBJ2-2; the table's D gene call, TRBD1, was not cross checked with the DNA. TRBV1 is a listed pseudogene. This CDR3 is built from 18 residues. The DNA for the CDR3 is TGCACCAGCAGCCCCCGAACACAACAGGGTTTGCCCACCGGGGAGCTGTTTTTT. It is translated as CTSSPRTQQGLPTGELFF.

The chain links TRBV28 to TRBJ2-2, with D unresolved. The germline V gene has CDR1 MDHEN and CDR2 SYDVKM. V shed 3 bases and J shed 3 bases, with 8 bases lying between them. The CDR3 loop spans 14 amino acids. CDR3 protein: CASSFSTYTGELFF. In nucleotides, the CDR3 is TGTGCCAGCAGTTTTAGTACCTACACCGGGGAGCTGTTTTTT.

The table lists this clone with a few counts. The chain joins TRBV2 to TRBJ2-7; 8 bases are a match to TRBD2. The germline V gene encodes CDR1 SNHLY and CDR2 FYNNEI. Germline trimming cut 7 bases from V and 2 bases from J; bases unmatched to any gene: 10. The CDR3 totals 15 residues. CDR3 sequence: CASIIGGAVTYEQYF. CDR3 sequence (DNA): TGTGCCAGCATCATCGGGGGGGCCGTCACCTACGAGCAGTACTTC.

The chain carries TRBV18 and TRBJ1-2; D may be TRBD1 (6 bases). V lost 0 bases to trimming and J lost 5 bases, with 19 bases between them. The CDR3 is 17 residues long. The V gene's germline CDR1 is KGHSH and CDR2 LQKENI. CDR3 coding DNA: TGTGCCAGCTCACCACCGGAAGAGAAGCAGGGGAGTTATGGCTACACCTTC. Amino acids: CASSPPEEKQGSYGYTF. Full variable domain (rest looked up from reference TRBV18 and TRBJ1-2): NAGVMQNPRHLVRRRGQEARLRCSPMKGHSHVYWYRQLPEEGLKFMVYLQKENIIDESGMPKERFSAEFPKEGPSILRIQQVVRGDSAAYFCASSPPEEKQGSYGYTFGSGTRLTVV.

The rearrangement joins TRBV6-5 to TRBJ2-3, with 9 bases aligning to TRBD1. CDR1 MNHEY and CDR2 SVGAGI come from the germline V gene. There are 13 residues in the CDR3. V dropped 9 bases and J dropped 6; count of bases not matched to a gene: 7. CDR3 DNA: TGTGCCAGTCTCACAGGGGGCGGCGATACGCAGTATTTT. This gives the protein CASLTGGGDTQYF.

The rearrangement uses TRBV28 and TRBJ1-4; D gene uncertain. The germline V gene encodes CDR1 MDHEN and CDR2 SYDVKM. The CDR3 has 15 residues. The V gene lost 6 bases and the J gene lost 0 bases, with 11 bases spanning the gap. CDR3 DNA: TGTGCCAGCAGCCCTTCGGTAGCAACTAATGAAAAACTGTTTTTT. This encodes CASSPSVATNEKLFF.

The chain couples TRBV19 to TRBJ2-1; 10 positions match TRBD2. CDR1 and CDR2 from the germline V gene are LNHDA and SQIVND (reference sequence). With V trimmed by 2 bases and J by 5 bases, 6 bases remained unmatched. The CDR3 length is 16 residues. DNA of the CDR3: TGTGCCAGTAGTATATCGAGGACTAGCGGCAACAATGAGCAGTTCTTC. Its translation is CASSISRTSGNNEQFF.

This clone was seen once. The chain uses TRBV19 and TRBJ1-1; D might be TRBD1 (5 bases). Deletions cut 1 base from V and 0 bases from J, with 15 bases between. The CDR3 extends over 17 amino acids. Germline assignment: CDR1 LNHDA and CDR2 SQIVND (reference sequence). CDR3 loop: CASSIATGAHMNTEAFF. Written as DNA, the CDR3 is TGTGCCAGTAGTATAGCTACAGGAGCACACATGAACACTGAAGCTTTCTTT.

This clone was recorded a few times. This chain joins TRBV9 and TRBJ2-3, with D possibly being TRBD2 (5 bases). The CDR3 runs 13 residues. Germline V lookup: CDR1 SGDLS, CDR2 YYNGEE. The V and J ends lost 0 bases and 7 bases respectively, with 9 bases between them. CDR3 sequence reads: CASSVDGINTQYF. The CDR3 DNA reads TGTGCCAGCAGCGTAGACGGGATAAATACGCAGTATTTT.

The J gene is TRBJ1-4, the V gene TRBV19; D unclear. V lost 3 bases and J lost 3, with 11 bases in between. The CDR3 consists of 15 residues. Germline lookup yields CDR1 LNHDA and CDR2 SQIVND (reference sequence). The DNA for the CDR3 is TGTGCCAGTAGTATTACGGGGTTGCCTAATGAAAAACTGTTTTTT. This encodes CASSITGLPNEKLFF.

This clone appeared a few times. The chain employs TRBV28 and TRBJ1-5; D gene ambiguous. The CDR3 consists of 14 residues. Trimming took 6 bases from V and 3 from J, leaving 12 bases between them. Germline V gene lookup returns CDR1 MDHEN and CDR2 SYDVKM. CDR3 residues: CASSLGGINQPQHF. CDR3 nucleotides: TGTGCCAGCAGCCTGGGAGGGATCAATCAGCCCCAGCATTTT.

This clone has just one count. The chain links TRBV27 to TRBJ2-5; perhaps TRBD1 as D (5 bases). V lost 0 bases to trimming and J lost 1 base, with 9 bases between them. The CDR3 consists of 15 residues. CDR1 is MNHEY, CDR2 SMNVEV, per germline (reference sequence). The CDR3 DNA reads TGTGCCAGCAGTTTATCATTGGGGCGCCAAGAGACCCAGTACTTC. This translates into CASSLSLGRQETQYF.

The rearrangement links TRBV7-6 to TRBJ2-3, with unresolved D. The CDR3 has 12 amino acids. V lost 5 bases and J lost 6, with 9 bases in between. The germline V gene has CDR1 SGHVS and CDR2 FNYEAQ. For the CDR3, the DNA is TGTGCCAGCAGCCCCCGCGGTGATACGCAGTATTTT. This sequence encodes CASSPRGDTQYF.

V gene TRBV5-4 combines with J gene TRBJ2-3; no definite D call. Germline assignment: CDR1 SGHNT and CDR2 YYREEE (reference sequence). Trimming took 4 bases from V and 0 from J, leaving 9 bases between them. The CDR3 is 14 residues long. CDR3 nucleotide sequence: TGTGCCAGCAGCCCTTCTAGAAGCACAGATACGCAGTATTTT. Translated, it gives CASSPSRSTDTQYF.

The rearrangement joins TRBV7-9 to TRBJ1-2; 7 bases line up with TRBD1. The CDR3 extends over 15 amino acids. V was pared by 5 bases and J by 4 bases, with 10 bases of the junction left unmatched. The germline gives CDR1 SEHNR, CDR2 FQNEAQ (reference sequence). The CDR3 sequence is CASSNRDRLSYGYTF. The CDR3 nucleotides read TGTGCCAGCAGCAACCGGGACAGATTGAGCTATGGCTACACCTTC.

This clone was observed a single time. The chain joins TRBV5-6 to TRBJ1-4; D unclear. Germline CDR1 and CDR2: SGHDT and YYEEEE. The CDR3 covers 17 residues. Trimming removed 4 bases at V and 0 bases at J, with 16 bases between. The CDR3 nucleotides read TGTGCCAGCAGCCTGGGATCAACAGCAACAACTAATGAAAAACTGTTTTTT. Its translation: CASSLGSTATTNEKLFF.

J is TRBJ2-5 and V is TRBV28; no clear D. CDR1 is MDHEN, CDR2 SYDVKM, per germline. V gave up 5 bases and J gave up 5 bases, with 15 bases separating them. The CDR3 contains 14 residues. The CDR3 DNA sequence: TGTGCCAGCAGTCAGCCACGCCTCGGGGAGACCCAGTACTTC. Its translation: CASSQPRLGETQYF.

The chain employs TRBV5-5 and TRBJ2-7; a possible D gene is TRBD1 (6 bases). The CDR3 is 13 amino acids. Deletions cut 4 bases from V and 2 bases from J, with 10 bases between. Germline assignment: CDR1 SGHKS and CDR2 YYEKEE (reference sequence). The CDR3 region has the DNA TGTGCCAGCAGCGAACCAGGGGCCTACGAGCAGTACTTC. Amino acids: CASSEPGAYEQYF.

The V call is TRBV9, the J call TRBJ2-4; 12 bases map to TRBD2. V dropped 3 bases and J dropped 13; count of bases not matched to a gene: 8. Looked up from germline, CDR1 is SGDLS and CDR2 is YYNGEE. CDR3 length equals 14 residues. The CDR3 is CASSAGLAGWSQYF. CDR3 DNA: TGTGCCAGCAGCGCTGGACTAGCGGGGTGGAGCCAGTACTTC.

The genes are TRBV20-1 and TRBJ1-1, with D tentatively TRBD1 (6 bases). V lost 2 bases and J lost 9, with 10 bases in between. The germline V gene encodes CDR1 DFQATT and CDR2 SNEGSKA (reference sequence). The CDR3 covers 11 residues. CDR3 nucleotide sequence: TGCAGTGCTAGACCGGGACATCAAGCTTTCTTT. Translated: CSARPGHQAFF.

V gene TRBV9 combines with J gene TRBJ2-7; 8 bases match TRBD2. The CDR3 has 15 residues. V shed 0 bases and J 3 bases; nucleotides not matched to a gene: 5. CDR1 and CDR2 (germline): SGDLS, YYNGEE. CDR3 bases: TGTGCCAGCAGCGTAGATGATAGCGGGAACTACGAGCAGTACTTC. This sequence encodes CASSVDDSGNYEQYF.

J is TRBJ1-4 and V is TRBV19, with 10 bases identical to TRBD1. Trimming cost V 5 bases and J 7 bases; bases outside gene matches: 7. The CDR3 is made up of 15 amino acids. The germline V gene encodes CDR1 LNHDA and CDR2 SQIVND (reference sequence). The CDR3 spells CASSPEDRGGEKLFF. CDR3 DNA sequence: TGTGCCAGTAGTCCGGAGGACAGGGGGGGTGAAAAACTGTTTTTT.

This chain links TRBV6-5 with TRBJ1-3; D perhaps matches TRBD1 (6 bases). Trimming took 6 bases from V and 8 from J, leaving 8 bases between them. Germline CDR1 reads MNHEY; CDR2 reads SVGAGI. This CDR3 contains 11 residues. CDR3: CASSNRDTIYF. The CDR3 DNA is TGTGCCAGCAGCAACAGGGACACCATATATTTT.

The DNA of the CDR3 is TGTGCCAGCAGCCAAGGGGGGGCCACAGATACGCAGTATTTT. Translated, it gives CASSQGGATDTQYF. The rearrangement links TRBV11-3 to TRBJ2-3; a weak D match, TRBD2 (7 bases). Germline CDR1 reads SGHNT; CDR2 reads YENEEA. V lost 5 bases to trimming and J lost 2 bases, with 11 bases between them. This CDR3 spans 14 amino acids.

The CDR3 nucleotides read TGTGCCAGCAGAGCTAGGACTAGCGGGACCCACAATGAGCAGTTCTTC. Translating gives CASRARTSGTHNEQFF. The gene calls are TRBV27 and TRBJ2-1; 12 bases match TRBD2. Germline lookup yields CDR1 MNHEY and CDR2 SMNVEV (reference sequence). The CDR3 covers 16 residues. Trimming cost V 6 bases and J 5 bases; bases outside gene matches: 8.

This clone was detected only a few times. The rearrangement joins TRBV12-2 to TRBJ1-1. TRBV12-2 is a pseudogene locus. The CDR3 runs to 16 residues. Written as DNA, the CDR3 is TGTGCAAGTCGCTTCCAAACCGGGAATCCGAACACTGAAGCTTTCTTT. Amino acids: CASRFQTGNPNTEAFF.